These 31 T cell receptor beta chains were sequenced from one sample in a study of cytomegalovirus exposure and HLA in healthy donors. The PCR ran on 60 Vbeta and 13 Jbeta primers. Profiling relied on immunoSEQ multiplex PCR, and the TCRdb table lists in-frame clones only, not all of them. The data hold approximately 67,000 clones, with around 87% observed a single time. Sequencing used PBMCs. The receptors come from a woman aged 25 to 39 in good health and CMV-seropositive.

The CDR3, as DNA: TGTGCCTGGAGTGCCACCCCCGGGACACCTTCGACTCACTACGAGCAGTACTTC. Translated, it gives CAWSATPGTPSTHYEQYF. The chain combines TRBV30 with TRBJ2-7; possible D gene TRBD1, 6 bases. V lost 1 base and J lost 3, with 25 bases in between. The CDR3 runs to 18 residues. Looked up from germline, CDR1 is GTSNPN and CDR2 is SVGIG (reference sequence).

V usage is TRBV5-1 and J usage is TRBJ1-2, with TRBD1 identical over 10 bases. V gave up 0 bases and J gave up 4 bases; unmatched junction bases: 6. Germline V gene sequence: CDR1 SGHRS, CDR2 YFSETQ. The CDR3 runs to 16 residues. CDR3 residues: CASSLGQGAAGYGYTF. The CDR3 DNA is TGCGCCAGCAGCTTGGGACAGGGGGCGGCCGGCTATGGCTACACCTTC.

This clone came up a few times. At one end, the junction sequence differs from germline, possibly due to a read error. The rearrangement joins TRBV28 to TRBJ1-2; perhaps TRBD1 as D (6 bases). There are 13 residues in the CDR3. Germline-derived CDR1 and CDR2 are MDHEN and SYDVKM. The chain's CDR3 is CASSPPQEDRPFF. In nucleotides, the CDR3 is TGTGCCAGCAGCCCCCCCCAGGAGGACAGACCGTTCTTC.

The genes are TRBV29-1 and TRBJ1-2; 8 nucleotides agree with TRBD1. Losses at the gene ends were 6 bases for V and 4 bases for J; bases not matched to a gene: 10. Germline V gene sequence: CDR1 SQVTM, CDR2 ANQGSEA. The CDR3 runs 14 residues. CDR3 sequence reads: CSVMPGQGTYGYTF. The CDR3 DNA reads as TGCAGCGTCATGCCCGGACAGGGAACCTATGGCTACACCTTC.

This chain links TRBV4-1 with TRBJ2-7, with 7 bases fitting TRBD2. CDR1 and CDR2 (germline): MGHRA, YSYEKL. There are 16 residues in the CDR3. The trim removed 1 base at V and 6 bases at J, leaving 12 bases unmatched. The CDR3 here is CASSQALGGRYSEQYF. The CDR3 nucleotides read TGCGCCAGCAGCCAAGCCTTAGGCGGGAGATATTCCGAGCAGTACTTC.

CDR3 in DNA: TGTGCCAGCTCACCACCGTCCAATTTGAACACTGAAGCTTTCTTT. Its protein product is CASSPPSNLNTEAFF. This chain connects TRBV18 to TRBJ1-1; the D is unclear. Germline V gene lookup returns CDR1 KGHSH and CDR2 LQKENI. V lost 0 bases to trimming and J lost 0 bases, with 8 bases between them. The CDR3 spans 15 residues.

The chain couples TRBV7-9 to TRBJ1-2; 7 bases are shared with TRBD1. The CDR3 extends over 13 amino acids. J lost 4 bases, V lost 2 bases, and 1 base had no gene match. CDR1 and CDR2 (germline): SEHNR, FQNEAQ (reference sequence). The CDR3 reads CASSLPGGYGYTF. CDR3 DNA sequence: TGTGCCAGCAGCTTACCAGGGGGCTATGGCTACACCTTC. Using reference TRBV7-9 and TRBJ1-2 for the parts outside the CDR3, the full variable domain is DTGVSQNPRHKITKRGQNVTFRCDPISEHNRLYWYRQTLGQGPEFLTYFQNEAQLEKSRLLSDRFSAERPKGSFSTLEIQRTEQGDSAMYLCASSLPGGYGYTFGSGTRLTVV.

The rearrangement links TRBV4-2 to TRBJ1-1; D not resolved. Trimming removed 4 bases at V and 5 bases at J, with 23 bases between. The CDR3 is 17 amino acids. Per the germline V gene, CDR1 is LGHNA and CDR2 is YNFKEQ. This CDR3 reads CASSRMDLRAGETEAFF. Written as DNA, the CDR3 is TGTGCCAGCAGCCGCATGGACCTGAGGGCCGGGGAAACTGAAGCTTTCTTT.

The V gene is TRBV5-8, the J gene TRBJ2-7; possibly TRBD1 for D (6 bases). Germline-derived CDR1 and CDR2 are SGHTS and YDEGEE. The CDR3 is 16 amino acids. V dropped 1 base and J dropped 3 bases, with 17 bases sitting between them. Written as DNA, the CDR3 is TGTGCCAGCAGCTTGCCAGGGGAAGGGGCGGACTACGAGCAGTACTTC. Translating it yields CASSLPGEGADYEQYF. The variable domain in full, with the rest retrieved from reference TRBV5-8 and TRBJ2-7, is EAGVTQSPTHLIKTRGQQATLRCSPISGHTSVYWYQQALGLGLQFLLWYDEGEERNRGNFPPRFSGRQFPNYSSELNVNALELEDSALYLCASSLPGEGADYEQYFGPGTRLTVT.

The genes are TRBV5-6 and TRBJ2-7, with 9 nucleotides matching TRBD1. The germline CDR1 and CDR2 sequences are SGHDT and YYEEEE. This CDR3 region has 14 residues. V trimming: 4 bases; J trimming: 5 bases; junction bases outside the gene matches: 7. CDR3 region: CASSRTGVFNEQYF. The CDR3 DNA sequence: TGTGCCAGCAGCAGGACAGGGGTCTTCAACGAGCAGTACTTC.

The genes are TRBV15 and TRBJ2-1; 10 bases line up with TRBD2. This CDR3 comprises 16 residues. The trim removed 5 bases at V and 3 bases at J, leaving 7 bases unmatched. In germline, CDR1 is LNHNV, CDR2 YYDKDF (reference sequence). Here the CDR3 DNA reads TGTGCCACCAGCGGCCTAGCGGGAGCCGTCTACAATGAGCAGTTCTTC. Amino acids: CATSGLAGAVYNEQFF.

The chain is built from TRBV5-1 and TRBJ2-5, with 7 nucleotides matching TRBD2. The ends lost 0 bases at V and 1 base at J; junction bases unmatched: 6. This CDR3 has 16 residues. Germline V gives CDR1 SGHRS, CDR2 YFSETQ. The CDR3 here is CASSLVLAAFQETQYF. CDR3 nucleotides: TGCGCCAGCAGCTTGGTCCTAGCGGCGTTCCAAGAGACCCAGTACTTC.

The CDR3: CASSPYQGEQYF. CDR3 DNA: TGTGCCAGCTCACCGTACCAGGGAGAGCAGTACTTC. This chain joins TRBV18 and TRBJ2-7, with a possible D match to TRBD1 (5 bases). Germline CDR1 reads KGHSH; CDR2 reads LQKENI. The CDR3 has 12 amino acids. The V gene lost 3 bases and the J gene lost 7 bases, with 10 bases spanning the gap.

The CDR3 bases are TGCGCCAGCAGTTTTCAGGGTACGGAGACCCAGTACTTC. This sequence encodes CASSFQGTETQYF. This sequence joins TRBV5-1 and TRBJ2-5, with D possibly matching TRBD1 (5 bases). The CDR3 totals 13 residues. Trimming shortened V by 5 bases and J by 5 bases, and 13 bases separated the two germline ends. The V gene's germline CDR1 is SGHRS and CDR2 YFSETQ.

V gene TRBV28 combines with J gene TRBJ2-1, with 10 bases identical to TRBD2. With 5 bases clipped from V and 0 bases from J, the junction kept 16 bases outside the gene matches. The CDR3 runs to 20 residues. Germline loops: CDR1 MDHEN, CDR2 SYDVKM. The CDR3 region is CASSGYYGAGGFSSYNEQFF. CDR3 in DNA: TGTGCCAGCAGTGGGTATTATGGAGCGGGAGGGTTTAGCTCCTACAATGAGCAGTTCTTC.

This rearrangement joins TRBV6-1 to TRBJ1-4; possibly TRBD1 for D (6 bases). Germline V gene lookup returns CDR1 MNHNS and CDR2 SASEGT. CDR3 size: 15 residues. Between the trimmed V and J ends, which lost 6 bases and 0 bases, there was a span of 11 bases. CDR3 bases: TGTGCCAGCAGAAGATGGACAGCAACTAATGAAAAACTGTTTTTT. Amino acid sequence: CASRRWTATNEKLFF.

V and J are TRBV7-6 and TRBJ2-1, with a tentative D call TRBD1 (6 bases). With 5 bases removed from V and 5 bases from J, the gap between germline ends came to 19 bases. The CDR3 is 16 amino acids. CDR1 and CDR2 (germline): SGHVS, FNYEAQ. The CDR3 loop reads CASSPGVQGANNEQFF. CDR3 DNA: TGTGCCAGCAGCCCTGGGGTACAGGGCGCTAACAATGAGCAGTTCTTC.

V usage is TRBV2 and J usage is TRBJ2-3; D perhaps matches TRBD2 (5 bases). The CDR3 runs to 14 residues. The germline CDR1 and CDR2 sequences are SNHLY and FYNNEI. The V gene lost 5 bases and the J gene lost 2 bases, with 11 bases spanning the gap. Written as DNA, the CDR3 is TGTGCCAGCAGTTGGACTGCACCCACAGATACGCAGTATTTT. Its protein product is CASSWTAPTDTQYF. Complete variable domain (other parts from reference TRBV2 and TRBJ2-3): EPEVTQTPSHQVTQMGQEVILRCVPISNHLYFYWYRQILGQKVEFLVSFYNNEISEKSEIFDDQFSVERPDGSNFTLKIRSTKLEDSAMYFCASSWTAPTDTQYFGPGTRLTVL.

The chain has TRBV27 and TRBJ2-1; 12 bases are a match to TRBD2. V gave up 1 base and J gave up 7 bases; unmatched junction bases: 8. This CDR3 is 17 amino acids long. Germline V gene sequence: CDR1 MNHEY, CDR2 SMNVEV (reference sequence). The CDR3 nucleotides read TGTGCCAGCAGTTTATTGCAGACTAGCGGGAGCAGTAATGAGCAGTTCTTC. Translated, it gives CASSLLQTSGSSNEQFF.

V usage is TRBV28 and J usage is TRBJ1-4, with D perhaps TRBD1 (6 bases). Trimming pared 7 bases from V and 1 base from J, leaving 7 bases between. This CDR3 is 13 amino acids long. Germline CDR1 MDHEN, CDR2 SYDVKM. The CDR3 loop is CASKDRTNEKLFF. The CDR3 nucleotides read TGTGCCAGCAAGGACAGAACTAATGAAAAACTGTTTTTT.

This clone is a singleton in its sample. The V call is TRBV7-6, the J call TRBJ2-7; possible D gene TRBD1, 8 bases. With 3 bases removed from V and 3 bases from J, the gap between germline ends came to 15 bases. This CDR3 region has 15 residues. The germline V gene has CDR1 SGHVS and CDR2 FNYEAQ. CDR3 sequence: CASSLGQAGVYEQYF. CDR3 DNA: TGTGCCAGCAGCTTGGGACAGGCGGGAGTCTACGAGCAGTACTTC.

This clone was counted a single time. The chain recombines TRBV7-6 with TRBJ2-7, with unresolved D. V lost 2 bases, J lost 0 bases, and 5 bases lay in between. CDR1 is SGHVS, CDR2 FNYEAQ, per germline. CDR3 size: 13 residues. The CDR3: CASSLSSSYEQYF. The DNA of the CDR3 is TGTGCCAGCAGCTTATCCAGCTCCTACGAGCAGTACTTC.

The chain recombines TRBV30 with TRBJ1-2; TRBD1 is a possible D gene (6 bases). Germline V gene data show CDR1 as GTSNPN and CDR2 as SVGIG (reference sequence). V was cut by 1 base and J by 2 bases, with 17 bases left in between. The CDR3 runs 16 residues. CDR3 DNA: TGTGCCTGGAGTGCCACTGCGGGGGGCCACAACTATGGCTACACCTTC. It specifies CAWSATAGGHNYGYTF.

V usage is TRBV28 and J usage is TRBJ1-2, with D hard to call. The V end lost 3 bases, the J end lost 5 bases, and 7 bases lay between the germline ends. CDR1 and CDR2 (germline): MDHEN, SYDVKM. The length of the CDR3 is 12 residues. In DNA, the CDR3 is TGTGCCAGCAGTTTGGTACAGTATGGCTACACCTTC. It codes for CASSLVQYGYTF.

J is TRBJ2-7 and V is TRBV25-1; TRBD1 matches 7 bases. CDR1 and CDR2 from the germline V gene are MGHDK and SYGVNS. V shed 6 bases and J 3 bases; nucleotides not matched to a gene: 5. The CDR3 sequence is 13 residues long. CDR3 protein: CASRFGTDYEQYF. DNA of the CDR3: TGTGCCAGCAGGTTCGGGACAGACTACGAGCAGTACTTC.

The genes are TRBV18 and TRBJ2-7, with D maybe TRBD1 (6 bases). Germline V lookup: CDR1 KGHSH, CDR2 LQKENI. The length of the CDR3 is 14 residues. Trimming removed 0 bases from V and 3 bases from J, with 9 bases in between. CDR3 amino acids: CASSPPDRHYEQYF. CDR3 bases: TGTGCCAGCTCACCACCGGACAGACACTACGAGCAGTACTTC.

Here the CDR3 reads CASSLGTGGKEQYF. The CDR3 coding sequence is TGTGCCAGCAGCTTGGGGACAGGGGGCAAAGAGCAGTACTTC. V usage is TRBV7-2 and J usage is TRBJ2-7, with 12 positions matching TRBD1. This CDR3 spans 14 amino acids. Germline CDR1 is SGHTA and CDR2 is FQGNSA. V trimming: 3 bases; J trimming: 7 bases; junction bases outside the gene matches: 4.

The rearrangement uses TRBV6-5 and TRBJ1-2; 9 nucleotides align to TRBD1. This CDR3 is built from 14 residues. V was clipped by 5 bases and J by 1 base; unmatched bases: 2. Germline V gives CDR1 MNHEY, CDR2 SVGAGI. The CDR3 reads CASSRTGVNYGYTF. The CDR3 region has the DNA TGTGCCAGCAGTCGGACAGGGGTTAACTATGGCTACACCTTC.

The genes are TRBV19 and TRBJ2-7; TRBD1 aligns across 9 bases. The CDR3 covers 16 residues. The V segment lost 2 bases and the J segment 5 bases; nucleotides outside the gene matches: 10. Germline V lookup: CDR1 LNHDA, CDR2 SQIVND (reference sequence). CDR3 in DNA: TGTGCCAGTAGTATATTACAGGGGGCTTCACCCCACGAGCAGTACTTC. Its translation: CASSILQGASPHEQYF.

This chain links TRBV29-1 with TRBJ2-2, with a possible D match to TRBD2 (6 bases). Germline V CDR1 and CDR2: SQVTM, ANQGSEA. The ends were cut back, 5 bases at V and 0 bases at J, with 13 bases in the middle. The CDR3 spans 15 residues. The CDR3 protein is CSVLKLATNTGELFF. CDR3 bases: TGCAGCGTTCTTAAACTAGCCACGAACACCGGGGAGCTGTTTTTT.

V gene TRBV29-1 combines with J gene TRBJ1-2; D gene unclear. The CDR3 length is 15 residues. Trimming removed 4 bases from V and 1 base from J, with 16 bases in between. Germline V lookup: CDR1 SQVTM, CDR2 ANQGSEA. The CDR3 nucleotides are TGCAGCGTTGGGGCTACATGGATGATTAACTATGGCTACACCTTC. Translation: CSVGATWMINYGYTF.